The clone carrying this T cell receptor (beta chain) was picked up a small number of times. Antigen specificity is unknown. Germline V gives CDR1 SGHVS, CDR2 FQNEAQ. The CDR3 loop spans 11 amino acids. V was clipped by 4 bases and J by 3 bases, with 4 bases between them. Each patient's relapse followed autologous stem cell transplantation, and brentuximab vedotin exposure varied. The entry originates in a study of PD-1 blockade in classical Hodgkin lymphoma. Assay used: immunoSEQ multiplex PCR; TCRdb lists only in-frame clones, some missing. The sample yields about 43,000 clones, roughly three quarters seen once. Study-level findings and limits: Healthy donors reportedly exceeded newly diagnosed patients in baseline TCR diversity. Similar baseline diversity was found in complete responders and newly diagnosed patients. Repertoire differences lack defined causes, possibly disease activity or prior therapy.

V and J are TRBV7-8 and TRBJ2-7; D not resolved. This TCR came from a human donor with classical Hodgkin lymphoma. The sequenced sample was peripheral blood mononuclear cells (PBMCs), obtained before the second cycle of nivolumab. CDR3 in DNA: TGTGCCAGCAGCTCCATCTACGAGCAGTACTTC. This translates into CASSSIYEQYF.